The clone carrying this T cell receptor beta chain was recorded once. Assay used: immunoSEQ multiplex PCR; TCRdb lists only in-frame clones, some missing. Of around 250,000 clones listed, approximately 88% are singletons. CDR3 length: 17 residues. V lost 0 bases and J 0 bases, leaving 11 bases between the germline ends. Per germline, CDR1 LNHNV and CDR2 YYDKDF (reference sequence). The sample is drawn from a study of blood T cell repertoires in COVID-19. Study-wide context: From the United States, Italy and Spain came samples of acute and convalescent COVID-19.

This sequence was found in a human donor in a cohort sampled during active COVID-19. The chain uses TRBV15 and TRBJ2-2, with TRBD1 as a possible D gene (6 bases). Sequencing was performed on peripheral blood. In DNA, the CDR3 is TGTGCCACCAGCAGAGATTGGGACACCGCGAACACCGGGGAGCTGTTTTTT. This sequence encodes CATSRDWDTANTGELFF.